This TCR beta chain came from a study of cytomegalovirus exposure and HLA in healthy donors. The PCR contained 60 Vbeta and 13 Jbeta primers. Sequencing used immunoSEQ multiplex PCR; TCRdb keeps in-frame clones, though not all of them. The repertoire includes approximately 170,000 clones, roughly 75% of them detected once, and 4.9% sits in the top ten. The count of this clone is one. Sample: PBMCs. The origin of this receptor is a male donor in good health and CMV-seronegative.

CDR3 DNA: TGTGCCAGCAGCGCCCTCGGGGGAATTGGCTACACCTTC. Translated: CASSALGGIGYTF. The chain joins TRBV11-2 to TRBJ1-2; the D gene is possibly TRBD1 (5 bases). The CDR3 sequence is 13 residues long. Per the germline V gene, CDR1 is SGHAT and CDR2 is FQNNGV. V lost 5 bases to trimming and J lost 7 bases, with 14 bases between them.